Listed below are T cell receptor beta chains from one sample, sequenced in a study of blood T cell repertoires in COVID-19. Data came from immunoSEQ multiplex PCR; TCRdb stores just in-frame clones and leaves some out. There are 220,000 or so clones in the sample; 80% occur only once, and less than 7% lies in the top ten. Sequencing input: peripheral blood. All receptors derive from a woman between 65 and 79 years old with acute or convalescent COVID-19. The CDR3 runs from the conserved cysteine through the conserved F or W. The order of the fields is V gene, J gene, CDR3 protein.

TRBV11-3	TRBJ2-7	CASSLGGLGNEQYF
TRBV13	TRBJ1-1	CASSLGQNTEAFF
TRBV7-9	TRBJ2-1	CASSPDNEQFF
TRBV6-5	TRBJ1-1	CASTLSGNTEAFF
TRBV30	TRBJ1-1	CAWRGDGWNTEAFF
TRBV5-1	TRBJ2-3	CASGEGGPDTQYF
TRBV24-1	TRBJ2-2	CATSDGTGGGIGELFF
TRBV7-3	TRBJ2-1	CASSSVGGGTYNEQFF
TRBV3-1/TRBV3-2	TRBJ2-7	CASSPRGVSYEQYF
TRBV9	TRBJ2-3	CASSETSGRFSDTQYF
TRBV28	TRBJ1-1	CASKRGGQRNTEAFF
TRBV10-3	TRBJ1-1	CAISVLITEGTEAFF
TRBV30	TRBJ1-4	CAWRGPVGRAREKLFF
TRBV10-3	TRBJ1-2	CAISEEKGIYGYTF
TRBV3-1/TRBV3-2	TRBJ1-2	CASSQDWRNYGYTF
TRBV6-1	TRBJ1-1	CASSEWGVGTEAFF
TRBV6-6	TRBJ2-7	CASSQTGGDNEQYF
TRBV28	TRBJ2-7	CASSVTSKGYEQYF
TRBV18	TRBJ2-7	CASSQDRYEQYF
TRBV11-3	TRBJ2-1	CASSLGRFPGHEQFF
TRBV19	TRBJ1-2	CASIGSRVVDGYTF
TRBV18	TRBJ1-5	CASSPPGSGQPQHF
TRBV7-5	TRBJ2-3	CVRSLGPPASGRTDTQYF
TRBV5-1	TRBJ1-6	CASSLESGAGDSPLHF
TRBV7-2	TRBJ2-7	CASAESIRYEQYF
TRBV10-3	TRBJ1-2	CAISEGTSNYGYTF
TRBV5-1	TRBJ2-1	CASSLGSGKSYNEQFF
TRBV3-1/TRBV3-2	TRBJ2-2	CASSPRDRGTGELFF
TRBV5-1	TRBJ2-1	CASSPATSGVYNEQFF
TRBV2	TRBJ1-2	CASSEQGVHGYTF
TRBV11-2	TRBJ1-2	CASSLRLGASGYGYTF
TRBV28	TRBJ1-4	CASSLRTVNEKLFF
TRBV3-1/TRBV3-2	TRBJ1-6	CASTDIQNSPLHF
TRBV19	TRBJ2-6	CASSLTHSGANVLTF
TRBV2	TRBJ1-4	CASSGRRFEKLFF
TRBV7-2	TRBJ2-7	CASSLTGTYEQYF
TRBV18	TRBJ1-2	CASSPGQGNGYTF
TRBV6-1	TRBJ2-7	CASTRGGSSYEQYF
TRBV7-2	TRBJ2-3	CASSFAGTSLNTDTQYF
TRBV12-3/TRBV12-4	TRBJ2-7	CASTRDFYEQYF
TRBV19	TRBJ2-5	CASSMGLGQVEETQYF
TRBV9	TRBJ1-1	CASSARTGLNTEAFF
TRBV2	TRBJ1-4	CASSSLRTVNEKLFF
TRBV6-5	TRBJ2-7	CASSPTSGGLYEQYF
TRBV6-5	TRBJ2-7	CASRRLAASSYEQYF
TRBV6-4	TRBJ2-1	CASSDLGGASLNEQFF
TRBV4-1	TRBJ1-2	CASSQDRGGANYGYTF
TRBV19	TRBJ1-3	CATMTEGNTIYF
TRBV10-3	TRBJ2-1	CAISTGTGPAPVSYNEQFF
TRBV24-1	TRBJ2-2	CATSMGQTNTGELFF